This is a list of T cell receptor beta chains from one sample in a study of cytomegalovirus exposure and HLA in healthy donors. Here immunoSEQ multiplex PCR was the method, and the copy in TCRdb shows in-frame clones only, minus some. This sample has about 200,000 clones, with 60% to 85% found just once. Sequences were obtained from PBMCs. The source is a man between 40 and 49 years old in good health and CMV-seronegative. Both conserved end residues are part of each CDR3. D genes are given only for firm matches. Size values are once, few and many counts, or a class for expanded clones, and some rows have none.

TRBD1	TRBV11-3	NA	TRBJ1-1	CASSLYRGSTEAFF	TGTGCCAGCAGCTTATACAGGGGGAGCACTGAAGCTTTCTTT
TRBD1	TRBV6-1	once	TRBJ2-5	CASRGQGGVGTQYF	TGTGCCAGCAGAGGACAGGGGGGAGTAGGGACCCAGTACTTC
NA	TRBV29-1	NA	TRBJ2-1	CSVDSGNEQFF	TGCAGCGTTGACTCGGGTAATGAGCAGTTCTTC
TRBD1	TRBV6-4	few	TRBJ2-1	CASSDPGQGLGEQFF	TGTGCCAGCAGTGACCCAGGACAGGGGTTAGGTGAGCAGTTCTTC
TRBD2	TRBV5-1	NA	TRBJ2-7	CASSPWASGNLLSYEQYF	TGCGCCAGCAGCCCGTGGGCTAGCGGGAACCTGCTCTCCTACGAGCAGTACTTC
TRBD1	TRBV4-1	NA	TRBJ2-7	CASSQSLGDRVLAGSYEQYF	TGCGCCAGCAGCCAATCCTTAGGGGACAGGGTGTTAGCGGGCTCCTACGAGCAGTACTTC
TRBD1	TRBV7-8	NA	TRBJ2-6	CASSLGQGVIPFFGANVLTF	TGTGCCAGCAGCCTCGGACAGGGGGTTATTCCGTTTTTTGGGGCCAACGTCCTGACTTTC
TRBD2	TRBV30	NA	TRBJ2-7	CAWSDRGGAYEQYF	TGTGCCTGGAGTGACCGGGGAGGGGCCTACGAGCAGTACTTC
NA	TRBV2	few	TRBJ1-5	CASSGENQPQHF	TGTGCCAGCAGTGGAGAGAATCAGCCCCAGCATTTT
NA	TRBV5-8	NA	TRBJ1-5	CASSLDPRPNQPQHF	TGTGCCAGCAGCTTGGACCCGAGGCCCAATCAGCCCCAGCATTTT
NA	TRBV4-1	NA	TRBJ1-4	CASSPTGLHEKLFF	TGCGCCAGCAGCCCTACAGGGCTTCATGAAAAACTGTTTTTT
NA	TRBV6-5	once	TRBJ1-1	CASSRSRRRGTEAFF	TGTGCCAGCAGTCGGAGCCGGAGGCGCGGCACTGAAGCTTTCTTT
NA	TRBV6-1	NA	TRBJ1-3	CASSESPGSGNTIYF	TGTGCCAGCAGTGAAAGTCCGGGATCTGGAAACACCATATATTTT
NA	TRBV7-3	NA	TRBJ1-3	CASSSPRGGYSGNTIYF	TGTGCCAGCAGCTCCCCTAGGGGGGGTTACTCTGGAAACACCATATATTTT
NA	TRBV4-2	NA	TRBJ2-5	CASSQRLQETQYF	TGTGCCAGCAGCCAACGACTCCAAGAGACCCAGTACTTC
NA	TRBV9	NA	TRBJ2-7	CASSVAAGVSYEQYF	TGTGCCAGCAGCGTAGCGGCAGGCGTTTCCTACGAGCAGTACTTC
NA	TRBV29-1	NA	TRBJ2-7	CSVADGPYEQYF	TGCAGCGTTGCCGATGGCCCCTACGAGCAGTACTTC
TRBD1	TRBV7-9	once	TRBJ1-4	CASSLETGLSEKLFF	TGTGCCAGCAGCTTAGAGACAGGGCTGAGTGAAAAACTGTTTTTT
TRBD1	TRBV5-1	NA	TRBJ2-7	CASSSGQGADEQYF	TGCGCCAGCAGCTCCGGACAGGGGGCAGACGAGCAGTACTTC
NA	TRBV7-9	NA	TRBJ1-5	CASSEGDQPQHF	TGTGCCAGCAGCGAGGGGGATCAGCCCCAGCATTTT
TRBD1	TRBV28	NA	TRBJ1-2	CASSGTENYGYTF	TGTGCCAGCAGCGGGACAGAGAACTATGGCTACACCTTC
NA	TRBV7-3	NA	TRBJ1-5	CASSSSRDQPQHF	TGTGCCAGCAGCTCCTCCAGGGATCAGCCCCAGCATTTT
NA	TRBV27	NA	TRBJ1-5	CAFQGSNQPQHF	TGTGCCTTTCAGGGGAGCAATCAGCCCCAGCATTTT
NA	TRBV7-9	NA	TRBJ2-3	CSSSLVWDSIDTQYF	TGTTCCAGCAGCTTAGTTTGGGACTCCATAGATACGCAGTATTTT
TRBD1	TRBV10-3	NA	TRBJ1-6	CAIRGLGTGPSYNSPLHF	TGTGCCATCAGGGGACTTGGGACAGGGCCGTCTTATAATTCACCCCTCCACTTT
TRBD2	TRBV7-3	NA	TRBJ2-1	CASSSSGRFYEQFF	TGTGCCAGCAGCTCTAGCGGGAGGTTTTATGAGCAGTTCTTC
NA	TRBV4-3	NA	TRBJ1-6	CASSQARGSIASPLHF	TGCGCCAGCAGCCAAGCTAGGGGCAGCATAGCCTCACCCCTCCACTTT
NA	TRBV5-1	NA	TRBJ2-3	CASSPIQSTDTQYF	TGCGCCAGCAGTCCCATCCAGAGCACAGATACGCAGTATTTT
TRBD1	TRBV5-8	NA	TRBJ2-1	CASRLDRGANEQFF	TGTGCCAGCAGATTGGACAGGGGAGCCAATGAGCAGTTCTTC